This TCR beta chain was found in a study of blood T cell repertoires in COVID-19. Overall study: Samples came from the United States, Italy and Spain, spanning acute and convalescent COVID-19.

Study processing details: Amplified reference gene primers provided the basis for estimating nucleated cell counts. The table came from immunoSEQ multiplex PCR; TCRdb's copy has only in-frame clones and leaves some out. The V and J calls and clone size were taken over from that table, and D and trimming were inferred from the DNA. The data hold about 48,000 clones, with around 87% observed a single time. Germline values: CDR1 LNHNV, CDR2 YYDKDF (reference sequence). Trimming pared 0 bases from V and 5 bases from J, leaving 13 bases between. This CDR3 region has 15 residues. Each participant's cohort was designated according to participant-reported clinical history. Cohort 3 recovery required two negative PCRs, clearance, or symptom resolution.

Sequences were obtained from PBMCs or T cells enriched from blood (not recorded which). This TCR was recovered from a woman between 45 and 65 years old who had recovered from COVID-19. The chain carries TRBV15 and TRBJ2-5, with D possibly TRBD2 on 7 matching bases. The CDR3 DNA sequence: TGTGCCACCAGCAGAGATGCGGGGGCAACGGAGACCCAGTACTTC. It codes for CATSRDAGATETQYF.